This is a list of T cell receptor beta chains from one sample in a study of T cell responses to AZD1222 COVID-19 vaccine. Using immunoSEQ multiplex PCR, the repertoire was profiled, and TCRdb retains in-frame clones only, with some absent. The repertoire holds fewer than 180,000 clones, with roughly 90% as singletons. The specimen comprised peripheral blood, sampled 28 days after the second AZD1222 dose. These receptors were collected from an adult who received the AZD1222 COVID-19 vaccine. Both conserved end residues are part of each CDR3. D genes are given only for firm matches. Clone size is given for some rows only: seen once, a few or many times, or a class if the clone is expanded.

J | length | D | size | V | CDR3 | DNA
TRBJ2-7 | 14 | NA | NA | TRBV5-1 | CASSLVAGAYEQYF | TGCGCCAGCAGCTTGGTGGCAGGGGCCTACGAGCAGTACTTC
TRBJ2-3 | 15 | TRBD1 | NA | TRBV7-3 | CASNKGTGGSDTQYF | TGTGCCAGCAACAAAGGGACAGGGGGCAGCGATACGCAGTATTTT
TRBJ2-1 | 16 | TRBD2 | NA | TRBV19 | CASSMFLGLGGGEQFF | TGTGCCAGTAGTATGTTTCTGGGACTAGGAGGAGGTGAGCAGTTCTTC
TRBJ1-2 | 14 | TRBD1 | NA | TRBV19 | CASSPHRGLGGYTF | TGTGCCAGTAGCCCGCACAGGGGATTGGGCGGCTACACCTTC
TRBJ2-2 | 16 | NA | NA | TRBV12-2 | CASRLVRGENTGELFF | TGTGCAAGTCGCTTAGTGAGGGGAGAGAACACCGGGGAGCTGTTTTTT
TRBJ1-4 | 14 | NA | NA | TRBV19 | CATKGAHRNEKLFF | TGTGCCACCAAAGGAGCGCACCGGAATGAAAAACTGTTTTTT
TRBJ1-6 | 14 | NA | NA | TRBV28 | CASSLIGRNSPLHF | TGTGCCAGCAGTTTAATAGGGCGGAACTCACCCCTCCACTTT
TRBJ2-3 | 15 | NA | NA | TRBV3-1/TRBV3-2 | CASSLTSSGPDTQYF | TGTGCCAGCAGCTTAACTTCGAGCGGACCAGATACGCAGTATTTT
TRBJ2-1 | 17 | TRBD2 | NA | TRBV3-1/TRBV3-2 | CASSRGRASGSYNEQFF | TGTGCCAGCAGCCGGGGGAGGGCTAGCGGGAGTTACAATGAGCAGTTCTTC
TRBJ2-5 | 16 | TRBD2 | NA | TRBV28 | CASSGRKAGGSETQYF | TGTGCCAGCAGCGGCCGGAAAGCGGGAGGATCTGAGACCCAGTACTTC
TRBJ1-1 | 13 | NA | once | TRBV29-1 | CSVGAYMNTEAFF | TGCAGCGTTGGGGCTTACATGAACACTGAAGCTTTCTTT
TRBJ1-1 | 15 | TRBD1 | NA | TRBV9 | CASSVDGQGLTEAFF | TGTGCCAGCAGCGTAGACGGACAGGGGCTAACTGAAGCTTTCTTT
TRBJ2-7 | 14 | TRBD1 | NA | TRBV20-1 | CSASHNRGPNEQYF | TGCAGTGCTAGTCACAACAGGGGCCCCAACGAGCAGTACTTC
TRBJ1-1 | 15 | NA | NA | TRBV6-5 | CASSYSGRGNTEAFF | TGTGCCAGCAGTTACTCAGGCAGGGGAAACACTGAAGCTTTCTTT
TRBJ2-7 | 14 | NA | NA | TRBV4-3 | CASSQEWNVYEQYF | TGCGCCAGCAGCCAAGAATGGAACGTCTACGAGCAGTACTTC